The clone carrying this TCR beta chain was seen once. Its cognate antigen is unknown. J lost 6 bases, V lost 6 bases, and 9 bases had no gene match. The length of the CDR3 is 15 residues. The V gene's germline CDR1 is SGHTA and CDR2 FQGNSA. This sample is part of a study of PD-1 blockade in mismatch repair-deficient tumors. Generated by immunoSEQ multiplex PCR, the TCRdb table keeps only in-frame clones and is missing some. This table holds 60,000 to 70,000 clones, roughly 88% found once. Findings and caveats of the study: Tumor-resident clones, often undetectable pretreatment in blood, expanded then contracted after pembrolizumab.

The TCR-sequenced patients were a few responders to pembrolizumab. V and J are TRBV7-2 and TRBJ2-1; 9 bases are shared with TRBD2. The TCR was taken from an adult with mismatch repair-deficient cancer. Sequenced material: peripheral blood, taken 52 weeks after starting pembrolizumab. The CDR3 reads CASRIGGGRANEQFF. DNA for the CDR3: TGTGCCAGCAGGATCGGCGGCGGGAGGGCCAATGAGCAGTTCTTC.